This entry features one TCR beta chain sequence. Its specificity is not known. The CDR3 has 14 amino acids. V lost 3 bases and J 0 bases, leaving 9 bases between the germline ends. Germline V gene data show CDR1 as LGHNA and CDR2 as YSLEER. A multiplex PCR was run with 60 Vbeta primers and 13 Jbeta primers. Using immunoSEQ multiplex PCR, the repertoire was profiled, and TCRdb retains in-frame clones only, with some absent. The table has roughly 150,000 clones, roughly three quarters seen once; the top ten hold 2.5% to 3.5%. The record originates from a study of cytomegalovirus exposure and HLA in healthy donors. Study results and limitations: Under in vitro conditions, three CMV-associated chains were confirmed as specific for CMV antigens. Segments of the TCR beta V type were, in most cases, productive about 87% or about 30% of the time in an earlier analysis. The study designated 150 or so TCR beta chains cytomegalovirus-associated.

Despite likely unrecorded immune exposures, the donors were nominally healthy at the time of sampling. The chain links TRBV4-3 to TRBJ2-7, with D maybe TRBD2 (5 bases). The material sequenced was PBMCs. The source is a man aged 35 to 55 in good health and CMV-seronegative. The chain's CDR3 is CASSHAGSSYEQYF. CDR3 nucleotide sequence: TGCGCCAGCAGCCATGCGGGTAGCTCCTACGAGCAGTACTTC.